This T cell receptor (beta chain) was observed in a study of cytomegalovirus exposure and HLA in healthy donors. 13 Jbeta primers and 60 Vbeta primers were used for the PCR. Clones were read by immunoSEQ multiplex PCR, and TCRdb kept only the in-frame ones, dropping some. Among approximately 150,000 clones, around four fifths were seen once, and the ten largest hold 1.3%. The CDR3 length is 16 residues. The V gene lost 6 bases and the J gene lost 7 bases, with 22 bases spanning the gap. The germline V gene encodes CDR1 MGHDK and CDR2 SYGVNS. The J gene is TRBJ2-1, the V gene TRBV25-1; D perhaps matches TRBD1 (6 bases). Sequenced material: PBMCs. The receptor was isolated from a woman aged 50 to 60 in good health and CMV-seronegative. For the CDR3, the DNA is TGTGCCAGCAGCCACTCTTCCGGGACAATAGGGAATGAGCAGTTCTTC. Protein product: CASSHSSGTIGNEQFF.